Listed here are 29 T cell receptor beta chains from one sample, sequenced in a study of T cells in narcolepsy. Produced via immunoSEQ multiplex PCR; TCRdb's table is partial and in-frame only. Seen here are some 30,000 clones, 87% observed once, and the top ten hold around 0.83%. Sequences were obtained from CD45RA- memory CD4+ T cells from PBMCs. The receptors were gathered from a human donor with narcolepsy.

The CDR3 bases are TGTGCCAGCAGTTTGCCGGGACCCGGACTCGAGCAGTACTTC. Protein sequence: CASSLPGPGLEQYF. V gene TRBV6-1 combines with J gene TRBJ2-7; TRBD1 or TRBD2 may be the D gene (5 bases each). Deletions cut 5 bases from V and 6 bases from J, with 17 bases between. Germline V gene lookup returns CDR1 MNHNS and CDR2 SASEGT. This CDR3 has 14 residues.

This sequence joins TRBV5-1 and TRBJ2-6, with 13 positions matching TRBD2. The CDR3 spans 18 residues. Trimming at V came to 4 bases and at J to 3 bases, leaving 7 bases not matched to a gene. Germline values: CDR1 SGHRS, CDR2 YFSETQ. CDR3 region: CASSGGLAGSVGANVLTF. The CDR3 DNA sequence: TGCGCCAGCAGCGGGGGACTAGCGGGGTCTGTTGGGGCCAACGTCCTGACTTTC.

V usage is TRBV7-9 and J usage is TRBJ2-7; either TRBD1 or TRBD2 may supply D (6 bases each). Germline assignment: CDR1 SEHNR and CDR2 FQNEAQ (reference sequence). Trimming shortened V by 4 bases and J by 6 bases, and 16 bases separated the two germline ends. This CDR3 is built from 14 residues. Written as DNA, the CDR3 is TGTGCCAGCAGCTCTCAGGGGAGGTCCGGCGAGCAGTACTTC. This sequence encodes CASSSQGRSGEQYF. The full variable domain, rest sourced from reference TRBV7-9 and TRBJ2-7, is DTGVSQNPRHKITKRGQNVTFRCDPISEHNRLYWYRQTLGQGPEFLTYFQNEAQLEKSRLLSDRFSAERPKGSFSTLEIQRTEQGDSAMYLCASSSQGRSGEQYFGPGTRLTVT.

The chain uses TRBV11-3 and TRBJ2-5; 8 bases match TRBD1. The CDR3 is made up of 15 amino acids. J lost 11 bases, V lost 1 base, and 12 bases had no gene match. Germline CDR1 SGHNT, CDR2 YENEEA. For the CDR3, the DNA is TGTGCCAGCAGCTTAGTAGGCGGACAGGGCGGAGAGCAGTACTTC. Translating gives CASSLVGGQGGEQYF.

Written as DNA, the CDR3 is TGTGCCAGTACTAGCGGGGGGAACACCGGGGAGCTGTTTTTT. Its translation: CASTSGGNTGELFF. The chain recombines TRBV19 with TRBJ2-2; 10 bases agree with TRBD2. The CDR3 has 14 residues. V lost 7 bases and J lost 1; bases outside the gene matches: 0. Germline V gives CDR1 LNHDA, CDR2 SQIVND (reference sequence).

The chain's CDR3 is CASSPSGANTEAFF. CDR3 bases: TGTGCCAGCTCACCTTCGGGGGCGAACACTGAAGCTTTCTTT. The genes are TRBV18 and TRBJ1-1; TRBD1 is a possible D gene (6 bases). CDR1 and CDR2 from the germline V gene are KGHSH and LQKENI. V was trimmed by 3 bases and J by 1 base, leaving 9 bases between them. The CDR3 runs to 14 residues.

V is TRBV14 and J is TRBJ2-7, with D possibly matching TRBD2 (5 bases). V lost 0 bases, J lost 9 bases, and 9 bases lay in between. CDR1 is SGHDN and CDR2 is FVKESK in the germline V gene. This CDR3 contains 12 residues. For the CDR3, the DNA is TGTGCCAGCAGCCAAGAAAGGGCGGGGCAGTACTTC. This translates into CASSQERAGQYF.

This chain joins TRBV7-2 and TRBJ1-2; 7 bases fit TRBD1. Germline V lookup: CDR1 SGHTA, CDR2 FQGNSA. J gave up 4 bases and V 4 bases, and 3 bases lay outside the gene matches. The CDR3 length is 13 residues. The CDR3: CASSSGQVYGYTF. Written as DNA, the CDR3 is TGTGCCAGCAGCTCCGGACAGGTCTATGGCTACACCTTC.

As to this clone: This CDR3 is missing its conserved last phenylalanine or tryptophan, likely due to a read error. This chain joins TRBV7-3 and TRBJ1-5; D is possibly TRBD1 (6 bases). The CDR3 runs 15 residues. Trimming left V 5 bases short and J 5 bases short, with 16 bases between. Germline V gene sequence: CDR1 SGHTA, CDR2 FQGTGA. In DNA form, the CDR3 reads TGTGCCAGCAGCCCTCTGGGGAGGGGGGATCAGCCCCAGCATCTT. It translates to CASSPLGRGDQPQHL.

The rearrangement joins TRBV11-1 to TRBJ2-1; 9 bases map to TRBD2. The J segment lost 5 bases and the V segment lost 3 bases, leaving 5 bases of the junction unmatched. In germline, CDR1 is SGHAT, CDR2 FQDESV (reference sequence). The CDR3 has 15 residues. The CDR3 region has the DNA TGTGCCAGCAGCTTGGCGGGAGGGAAGAACAATGAGCAGTTCTTC. Its translation: CASSLAGGKNNEQFF.

The V gene is TRBV6-5, the J gene TRBJ1-1; D not certain. The germline V and J ends were trimmed by 7 bases and 0 bases, with 9 bases remaining between them. This CDR3 contains 13 residues. CDR1 MNHEY and CDR2 SVGAGI come from the germline V gene. The CDR3 protein is CASTAHLNTEAFF. Written as DNA, the CDR3 is TGTGCCAGCACAGCACACCTGAACACTGAAGCTTTCTTT.

V usage is TRBV6-1 and J usage is TRBJ1-5; D gene uncertain. The CDR3 covers 17 residues. Germline V gene sequence: CDR1 MNHNS, CDR2 SASEGT. V was clipped by 0 bases and J by 0 bases, with 12 bases between them. The CDR3 sequence is CASSEAAGVYSNQPQHF. The DNA for the CDR3 is TGTGCCAGCAGTGAAGCGGCTGGAGTTTATAGCAATCAGCCCCAGCATTTT.

The CDR3 loop is CASTDRVANEKLFF. For the CDR3, the DNA is TGTGCCAGCACCGACAGGGTGGCTAATGAAAAACTGTTTTTT. This chain joins TRBV6-6 and TRBJ1-4, with 7 bases identical to TRBD1. CDR3 length: 14 residues. CDR1 MNHNY and CDR2 SVGAGI come from the germline V gene (reference sequence). The ends lost 7 bases at V and 3 bases at J; junction bases unmatched: 5.

The J gene is TRBJ2-5, the V gene TRBV6-6; 7 bases match TRBD2. This CDR3 contains 14 residues. Germline V gene sequence: CDR1 MNHNY, CDR2 SVGAGI (reference sequence). Trimming at V came to 5 bases and at J to 4 bases, leaving 7 bases not matched to a gene. CDR3 loop: CASSGAGVGETQYF. The CDR3 DNA reads TGTGCCAGCAGTGGGGCGGGGGTTGGAGAGACCCAGTACTTC.

The chain has TRBV19 and TRBJ1-6, with D perhaps TRBD1 (6 bases). The ends were cut back, 6 bases at V and 6 bases at J, with 18 bases in the middle. CDR1 LNHDA and CDR2 SQIVND come from the germline V gene (reference sequence). There are 16 residues in the CDR3. In DNA, the CDR3 is TGTGCCAGTAGCTTATTACAGGGACATCCTAATTCACCCCTCCACTTT. It encodes CASSLLQGHPNSPLHF.

The chain is built from TRBV5-6 and TRBJ1-5; no definite D call. The germline V gene encodes CDR1 SGHDT and CDR2 YYEEEE. This CDR3 spans 14 amino acids. V lost 1 base and J 5 bases, leaving 10 bases between the germline ends. The DNA for the CDR3 is TGTGCCAGCAGCTTGTTGGGTCAAGATCAGCCCCAGCATTTT. Translation gives CASSLLGQDQPQHF.

With respect to this clone: This sample includes further DNA sequences coding for the same CDR3. This chain links TRBV7-9 with TRBJ1-1, with D hard to call. The V end was cut by 4 bases, the J end by 3 bases, with 9 bases between. The CDR3 consists of 13 residues. The germline gives CDR1 SEHNR, CDR2 FQNEAQ (reference sequence). CDR3 region: CASSWGRDTEAFF. CDR3 bases: TGTGCCAGCAGCTGGGGAAGAGACACTGAAGCTTTCTTT. Together with reference TRBV7-9 and TRBJ1-1, the CDR3 gives the full variable domain: DTGVSQNPRHKITKRGQNVTFRCDPISEHNRLYWYRQTLGQGPEFLTYFQNEAQLEKSRLLSDRFSAERPKGSFSTLEIQRTEQGDSAMYLCASSWGRDTEAFFGQGTRLTVV.

The chain combines TRBV10-3 with TRBJ2-2; D gene ambiguous. With 0 bases removed from V and 7 bases from J, the gap between germline ends came to 3 bases. CDR1 and CDR2 (germline): ENHRY, SYGVKD. There are 12 residues in the CDR3. CDR3 region: CAISESGGELFF. CDR3 bases: TGTGCCATCAGTGAGTCGGGCGGGGAGCTGTTTTTT.

This sequence joins TRBV7-2 and TRBJ1-5; D ambiguous. The CDR3 is 15 residues long. V was trimmed by 5 bases and J by 1 base, leaving 12 bases between them. Germline V gene sequence: CDR1 SGHTA, CDR2 FQGNSA. Written as DNA, the CDR3 is TGTGCCAGCAGCCCGCAGTCGGCGAGCAATCAGCCCCAGCATTTT. Its protein product is CASSPQSASNQPQHF.

The chain combines TRBV28 with TRBJ2-7, with TRBD2 as a possible D gene (5 bases). Germline lookup yields CDR1 MDHEN and CDR2 SYDVKM. The CDR3 length is 12 residues. The V end lost 7 bases, the J end lost 2 bases, and 9 bases lay between the germline ends. Here the CDR3 reads CASTSTTYEQYF. CDR3 sequence (DNA): TGTGCCAGCACCTCGACTACCTACGAGCAGTACTTC.

This chain links TRBV5-1 with TRBJ1-3; 7 positions match TRBD1. Germline lookup yields CDR1 SGHRS and CDR2 YFSETQ. This CDR3 contains 15 residues. After removal of 4 bases from V and 1 base from J, the junction contained 5 bases not matched to a gene. CDR3 protein: CASSVDRVSGNTIYF. DNA of the CDR3: TGCGCCAGCAGCGTCGACAGGGTTTCTGGAAACACCATATATTTT.

The genes are TRBV6-1 and TRBJ2-5; tentatively, D is TRBD1 or TRBD2 (5 bases each). Germline assignment: CDR1 MNHNS and CDR2 SASEGT. Trimming left V 6 bases short and J 5 bases short, with 19 bases between. The CDR3 loop spans 15 amino acids. In DNA form, the CDR3 reads TGTGCCAGCAGCCTTGGGACCCAAGCCGGGGAGACCCAGTACTTC. This gives the protein CASSLGTQAGETQYF.

V is TRBV27 and J is TRBJ2-7; 16 nucleotides match TRBD2. The germline V gene encodes CDR1 MNHEY and CDR2 SMNVEV (reference sequence). This CDR3 has 15 residues. After removal of 6 bases from V and 4 bases from J, the junction contained 3 bases not matched to a gene. CDR3 amino acids: CASSGTSGGGYEQYF. In DNA form, the CDR3 reads TGTGCCAGCAGCGGGACTAGCGGGGGGGGTTACGAGCAGTACTTC.

This clone was recorded only once. V is TRBV2 and J is TRBJ1-1, with D uncertain. CDR1 SNHLY and CDR2 FYNNEI come from the germline V gene. The germline V and J ends were trimmed by 1 base and 2 bases, with 14 bases remaining between them. This CDR3 has 16 amino acids. This chain's CDR3 is CASSEGGLIGNTEAFF. The CDR3 DNA reads as TGTGCCAGCAGTGAAGGAGGGCTGATTGGCAACACTGAAGCTTTCTTT.

This clone was recorded a few times. The rearrangement joins TRBV28 to TRBJ2-1, with D perhaps matching TRBD1 (5 bases). CDR1 is MDHEN, CDR2 SYDVKM, per germline. This CDR3 spans 12 amino acids. V was cut by 8 bases and J by 5 bases, with 10 bases left in between. As DNA, the CDR3 is TGTGCCAGCCAGGGCTACCACAATGAGCAGTTCTTC. This translates into CASQGYHNEQFF.

J is TRBJ2-2 and V is TRBV7-2; no clear D. This CDR3 spans 14 amino acids. V shed 0 bases and J shed 3 bases, with 5 bases lying between them. Per germline, CDR1 SGHTA and CDR2 FQGNSA. CDR3 residues: CASSLAQYTGELFF. In nucleotides, the CDR3 is TGTGCCAGCAGCTTAGCCCAGTACACCGGGGAGCTGTTTTTT.

The chain carries TRBV4-3 and TRBJ2-7; no definite D call. This CDR3 is 17 amino acids long. The V and J ends lost 1 base and 1 base respectively, with 17 bases between them. The germline gives CDR1 LGHNA, CDR2 YSLEER. This CDR3 reads CASSQGVSTYGSYEQYF. The CDR3 DNA follows: TGCGCCAGCAGCCAAGGCGTTTCGACCTACGGATCCTACGAGCAGTACTTC.

This clone has more than one count but fewer than ten. V gene TRBV6-4 combines with J gene TRBJ2-3; no clear D. The CDR3 extends over 14 amino acids. Trimming took off 3 bases at V and 0 bases at J, with 7 bases between the two ends. Germline lookup yields CDR1 MRHNA and CDR2 SNTAGT. Here the CDR3 reads CASSDGGSTDTQYF. In DNA form, the CDR3 reads TGTGCCAGCAGTGATGGCGGCAGCACAGATACGCAGTATTTT.

V gene TRBV7-9 combines with J gene TRBJ1-4, with D unclear. Germline V gene lookup returns CDR1 SEHNR and CDR2 FQNEAQ (reference sequence). V shed 1 base and J shed 8 bases, with 11 bases lying between them. The CDR3 covers 14 residues. As DNA, the CDR3 is TGTGCCAGCAGCTTAGGGCAGGTCGGGGAAAAACTGTTTTTT. Protein: CASSLGQVGEKLFF.